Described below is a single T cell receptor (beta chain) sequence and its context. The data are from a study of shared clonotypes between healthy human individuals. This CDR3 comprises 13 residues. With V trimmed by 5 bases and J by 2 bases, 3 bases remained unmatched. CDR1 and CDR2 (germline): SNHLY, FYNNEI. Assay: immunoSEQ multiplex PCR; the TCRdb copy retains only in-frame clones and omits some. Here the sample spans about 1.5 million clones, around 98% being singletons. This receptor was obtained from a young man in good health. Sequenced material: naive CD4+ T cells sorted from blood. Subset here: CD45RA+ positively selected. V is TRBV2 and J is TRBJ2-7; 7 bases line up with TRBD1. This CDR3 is CASSWDRPYEQYF. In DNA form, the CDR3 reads TGTGCCAGCAGTTGGGACAGACCCTACGAGCAGTACTTC.